The 31 T cell receptor beta chains reported below all come from one sample, sequenced in a study of T cells in Graves' hyperthyroidism and ophthalmopathy. Amplification of TCR beta CDR3 regions used RNA as the template. TCR CDR3 underwent first-round RT-PCR with the HTBI primer set. TCRdb re-called the multiplex PCR reads with MiXCR, one entry per CDR3 protein. Of around 600,000 distinct CDR3 sequences listed, approximately 14% are singletons. The source material was blood. Receptors originate from a woman younger than 30 with Graves' ophthalmopathy.

The rearrangement joins TRBV6-1 to TRBJ1-2, with 8 bases lining up with TRBD1. Germline CDR1 reads MNHNS; CDR2 reads SASEGT. V shed 6 bases, J shed 7 bases, and the junction held 10 bases outside the gene matches. This CDR3 spans 14 amino acids. The CDR3 here is CASSRIQGAGGYTF. In nucleotides, the CDR3 is TGTGCCAGCAGCCGTATCCAGGGGGCGGGTGGCTACACCTTC.

This clonotype appeared many times. The chain couples TRBV4-1 to TRBJ2-7; perhaps TRBD1 as D (5 bases). V lost 1 base to trimming and J lost 2 bases, with 12 bases between them. This CDR3 region has 15 residues. CDR1 is MGHRA and CDR2 is YSYEKL in the germline V gene. The CDR3 loop reads CASSQVRANTYEQYF. The DNA of the CDR3 is TGCGCCAGCAGCCAAGTCAGGGCCAATACCTACGAGCAGTACTTC.

The genes are TRBV6-1 and TRBJ2-2; 13 nucleotides match TRBD2. CDR1 and CDR2 from the germline V gene are MNHNS and SASEGT. Trimming removed 7 bases from V and 0 bases from J; junction bases left unmatched: 8. There are 18 residues in the CDR3. The CDR3 region has the DNA TGTGCCAGCACCCCGGGACTAGCGGGATATGCGAACACCGGGGAGCTGTTTTTT. It is translated as CASTPGLAGYANTGELFF.

This clonotype was seen ten or more times. The V gene is TRBV20-1, the J gene TRBJ1-1; 9 nucleotides align to TRBD1. The CDR3 length is 17 residues. In germline, CDR1 is DFQATT, CDR2 SNEGSKA (reference sequence). V lost 5 bases, J lost 4 bases, and 17 bases stayed unmatched. CDR3 protein: CSAGPGTGSTYSTEAFF. CDR3 DNA: TGCAGTGCTGGTCCCGGGACAGGGTCCACCTACTCCACTGAAGCTTTCTTT.

This clonotype was recorded at least ten times. The CDR3 region is CASRTGTNEKLFF. Here the CDR3 DNA reads TGTGCCAGCAGGACAGGGACTAATGAAAAACTGTTTTTT. This chain uses TRBV28 with TRBJ1-4, with 7 positions matching TRBD1. Germline CDR1 reads MDHEN; CDR2 reads SYDVKM. CDR3 length: 13 residues. The ends lost 6 bases at V and 2 bases at J; junction bases unmatched: 0.

The sample holds a few counts of this clonotype. This may arise from a read error, as a much more abundant clone is one base away. V and J are TRBV29-1 and TRBJ2-5; 9 bases match TRBD2. The CDR3 is 16 residues long. Germline-derived CDR1 and CDR2 are SQVTM and ANQGSEA. The trim removed 7 bases at V and 3 bases at J, leaving 15 bases unmatched. The CDR3 region has the DNA TGCAGCGCTGGGCTGAGACTAGCGGTAACCAAAGAGACCCAGTACTTC. Translating gives CSAGLRLAVTKETQYF.

This clonotype was seen many times. CDR3 DNA: TGTGCCAGCAGCCTACTTGGACTAGCGGGCACAGATACGCAGTATTTT. It codes for CASSLLGLAGTDTQYF. The chain joins TRBV3-1 to TRBJ2-3, with TRBD2 matching over 10 bases. Germline loops: CDR1 LGHDT, CDR2 YNNKEL (reference sequence). Germline trimming cut 4 bases from V and 1 base from J; bases unmatched to any gene: 5. The CDR3 is made up of 16 amino acids.

The sample holds many counts of this clonotype. The gene calls are TRBV6-5 and TRBJ2-7; 9 bases agree with TRBD2. Germline loops: CDR1 MNHEY, CDR2 SVGAGI. Trimming took 0 bases from V and 4 from J; bases not matched to a gene: 10. The CDR3 runs 17 residues. CDR3 nucleotide sequence: TGTGCCAGCAGTTACTCGATGGGCGGGAGGGCCGCGTACGAGCAGTACTTC. Its translation is CASSYSMGGRAAYEQYF.

There are many counts of this clonotype. The V call is TRBV6-2 or TRBV6-3, the J call TRBJ2-3; perhaps D is TRBD1 or TRBD2 (5 bases each). This CDR3 has 17 amino acids. Germline V gives CDR1 MNHEY, CDR2 SVGEGT. V was trimmed by 5 bases and J by 0 bases, leaving 18 bases between them. CDR3 in amino acids: CASSPPGRRTSTDTQYF. The CDR3 nucleotides read TGTGCCAGCAGTCCTCCGGGACGCCGTACCAGCACAGATACGCAGTATTTT.

In this sample, this clonotype turned up many times. CDR3 amino acids: CSVDGTPGHEQYF. Written as DNA, the CDR3 is TGCAGCGTTGACGGGACTCCGGGGCACGAGCAGTACTTC. The V gene is TRBV29-1, the J gene TRBJ2-7; a possible D gene is TRBD2 (6 bases). The CDR3 contains 13 residues. CDR1 is SQVTM, CDR2 ANQGSEA, per germline. V lost 3 bases and J lost 5, with 14 bases in between.

This clonotype has only a few counts. The chain has TRBV19 and TRBJ2-1; tentative D call: TRBD1 (6 bases). CDR3 length: 16 amino acids. V lost 1 base and J lost 7, with 17 bases in between. CDR1 and CDR2 from the germline V gene are LNHDA and SQIVND (reference sequence). The CDR3 loop reads CASSIVPGAPRNEQFF. Written as DNA, the CDR3 is TGTGCCAGTAGTATAGTCCCAGGGGCCCCTAGGAATGAGCAGTTCTTC.

On this clonotype: Given the absence of the conserved phenylalanine or tryptophan at the CDR3 end, a read error is likely. The chain employs TRBV15 and TRBJ2-1; no clear D gene. Between the trimmed V and J ends, which lost 1 base and 0 bases, there was a span of 7 bases. The CDR3 runs 15 residues. The germline V gene encodes CDR1 LNHNV and CDR2 YYDKDF (reference sequence). The CDR3 protein is CATSRARSSYNEQFL. CDR3 bases: TGTGCCACCAGCAGAGCGCGAAGCTCCTACAATGAGCAGTTCCTC.

The J gene is TRBJ2-3, the V gene TRBV29-1, with a possible D match to TRBD2 (6 bases). The germline CDR1 and CDR2 sequences are SQVTM and ANQGSEA. CDR3 length: 13 amino acids. V dropped 4 bases and J dropped 6 bases, with 14 bases sitting between them. The CDR3 DNA follows: TGCAGCGTTGGAGTGGGACGGGGGGATACGCAGTATTTT. As protein: CSVGVGRGDTQYF.

This clonotype was seen only a few times. The V call is TRBV3-1, the J call TRBJ1-6; maybe TRBD1 (5 bases). Germline V gene sequence: CDR1 LGHDT, CDR2 YNNKEL (reference sequence). The CDR3 loop spans 15 amino acids. Trimming took off 1 base at V and 9 bases at J, with 13 bases between the two ends. The DNA of the CDR3 is TGTGCCAGCAGCCAAGGTTACGGCCAGGGTTCACCCCTCCACTTT. Its translation is CASSQGYGQGSPLHF.

The CDR3 DNA sequence: TGTGCCAGCAGTTTAGGGTCGAGAGCGGGAGGGCCGAACACCGGGGAGCTGTTTTTT. Its protein product is CASSLGSRAGGPNTGELFF. The J gene is TRBJ2-2, the V gene TRBV12-3 or TRBV12-4, with 10 bases lining up with TRBD2. The trim removed 1 base at V and 0 bases at J, leaving 8 bases unmatched. This CDR3 has 19 residues.

This clonotype occurred once. The chain couples TRBV7-9 to TRBJ2-1, with D maybe TRBD2 (5 bases). This CDR3 region has 16 residues. The V and J ends lost 3 bases and 0 bases respectively, with 12 bases between them. Germline loops: CDR1 SEHNR, CDR2 FQNEAQ (reference sequence). CDR3 residues: CASSLDLAFSYNEQFF. DNA for the CDR3: TGTGCCAGCAGCTTGGATCTAGCATTCTCCTACAATGAGCAGTTCTTC. The entire variable domain, with the rest obtained from reference TRBV7-9 and TRBJ2-1, is as follows: DTGVSQNPRHKITKRGQNVTFRCDPISEHNRLYWYRQTLGQGPEFLTYFQNEAQLEKSRLLSDRFSAERPKGSFSTLEIQRTEQGDSAMYLCASSLDLAFSYNEQFFGPGTRLTVL.

The table lists this clonotype with many counts. The chain couples TRBV20-1 to TRBJ2-3; 11 bases match TRBD1. Per germline, CDR1 DFQATT and CDR2 SNEGSKA (reference sequence). Trimming cost V 5 bases and J 0 bases; bases outside gene matches: 10. This CDR3 has 17 amino acids. The CDR3 reads CSAPGQGARGSTDTQYF. Here the CDR3 DNA reads TGCAGTGCTCCTGGACAGGGGGCGAGGGGTAGCACAGATACGCAGTATTTT.

This clonotype was recorded at least ten times. V usage is TRBV12-3 or TRBV12-4 and J usage is TRBJ2-1, with TRBD2 identical over 12 bases. The CDR3 is 17 residues long. V trimming: 1 base; J trimming: 10 bases; junction bases outside the gene matches: 11. Here the CDR3 reads CASSLGPTSGSLGEQFF. The CDR3 region has the DNA TGTGCCAGCAGTTTAGGGCCGACTAGCGGGAGTCTTGGAGAGCAGTTCTTC.

In its sample, this clonotype was seen many times. V usage is TRBV12-3 or TRBV12-4 and J usage is TRBJ1-2; D is ambiguous. Trimming cost V 4 bases and J 6 bases, with 15 bases left between them. The CDR3 totals 14 residues. The CDR3 spells CASSSPGEADGYTF. CDR3 DNA: TGTGCCAGCAGTTCCCCCGGTGAGGCGGATGGCTACACCTTC.

This clonotype was observed a handful of times. The rearrangement links TRBV20-1 to TRBJ2-7; TRBD2 agrees at 7 bases. The germline gives CDR1 DFQATT, CDR2 SNEGSKA (reference sequence). J lost 6 bases, V lost 0 bases, and 11 bases had no gene match. The CDR3 loop spans 15 amino acids. This CDR3 reads CSARDTFGGFREQYF. CDR3 coding DNA: TGCAGTGCTAGAGATACTTTCGGGGGGTTCCGCGAGCAGTACTTC.

This clonotype was counted at least ten times. The chain joins TRBV2 to TRBJ1-2, with D perhaps TRBD1 (6 bases). The CDR3 extends over 15 amino acids. Germline-derived CDR1 and CDR2 are SNHLY and FYNNEI. V shed 9 bases and J shed 4 bases, with 21 bases lying between them. The CDR3 region is CARGEGTPLFYGYTF. Here the CDR3 DNA reads TGTGCCAGGGGGGAGGGGACACCTCTTTTCTATGGCTACACCTTC. Looking up the rest from reference TRBV2 and TRBJ1-2 gives the full variable domain: EPEVTQTPSHQVTQMGQEVILRCVPISNHLYFYWYRQILGQKVEFLVSFYNNEISEKSEIFDDQFSVERPDGSNFTLKIRSTKLEDSAMYFCARGEGTPLFYGYTFGSGTRLTVV.

About this clonotype itself: Since no conserved phenylalanine or tryptophan closes the CDR3, a read error is the likely cause. The chain uses TRBV7-9 and TRBJ1-2, with unresolved D. The CDR3 totals 16 residues. V was trimmed by 4 bases and J by 3 bases, leaving 18 bases between them. From germline, CDR1 is SEHNR and CDR2 FQNEAQ (reference sequence). The CDR3 DNA reads as TGTGCCAGCAGCTCCCTGGTTCCGGCAGGCGACTATGGCTACACCTTA. Its protein is CASSSLVPAGDYGYTL.

The sample holds many counts of this clonotype. The chain combines TRBV3-1 with TRBJ1-5; D ambiguous. The V end lost 0 bases, the J end lost 0 bases, and 15 bases lay between the germline ends. CDR3 size: 18 residues. In germline, CDR1 is LGHDT, CDR2 YNNKEL (reference sequence). The CDR3 nucleotides are TGTGCCAGCAGCCAAGATCGTGCCTCCGGGTTTAGCAATCAGCCCCAGCATTTT. Translation gives CASSQDRASGFSNQPQHF.

This clonotype was seen just once. CDR3 nucleotides: TGTGCCAGCAGCAACTCCCGCCAGACGATTAGCACAGATACGCAGTATTTT. As protein: CASSNSRQTISTDTQYF. This rearrangement joins TRBV6-2 or TRBV6-3 to TRBJ2-3, with unresolved D. Germline assignment: CDR1 MNHEY and CDR2 SVGEGT. There are 17 residues in the CDR3. With 6 bases removed from V and 0 bases from J, the gap between germline ends came to 19 bases.

This sequence joins TRBV12-3 or TRBV12-4 and TRBJ2-7, with D perhaps matching TRBD2 (5 bases). The CDR3 covers 14 residues. V gave up 6 bases and J gave up 3 bases, with 15 bases separating them. CDR3 DNA sequence: TGTGCCAGCAGCCCCCAGGCTAGCAACTACGAGCAGTACTTC. Translated, it gives CASSPQASNYEQYF.

This clonotype occurred many times. V gene TRBV15 combines with J gene TRBJ2-3; 7 bases fit TRBD2. Germline values: CDR1 LNHNV, CDR2 YYDKDF (reference sequence). The CDR3 is 16 residues long. The J segment lost 4 bases and the V segment lost 0 bases, leaving 7 bases of the junction unmatched. CDR3 in DNA: TGTGCCACCAGCAGAGATGTGGGAGGGCCCGCAGATACGCAGTATTTT. Its protein is CATSRDVGGPADTQYF. The variable domain in full, completed from reference TRBV15 and TRBJ2-3, reads DAMVIQNPRYQVTQFGKPVTLSCSQTLNHNVMYWYQQKSSQAPKLLFHYYDKDFNNEADTPDNFQSRRPNTSFCFLDIRSPGLGDTAMYLCATSRDVGGPADTQYFGPGTRLTVL.

In this sample, this clonotype turned up many times. This chain's CDR3 is CAWMKGRGYTF. In nucleotides, the CDR3 is TGTGCCTGGATGAAGGGGCGAGGCTACACCTTC. This chain joins TRBV30 and TRBJ1-2, with D possibly matching TRBD1 (5 bases). V was trimmed by 4 bases and J by 8 bases, leaving 11 bases between them. Germline V lookup: CDR1 GTSNPN, CDR2 SVGIG (reference sequence). The CDR3 totals 11 residues.

This clonotype was seen a handful of times. The junction and the germline gene differ at one end; a read error may be behind it. The chain employs TRBV6-5 and TRBJ1-6; D is undetermined. This CDR3 has 15 residues. Looked up from germline, CDR1 is MNHEY and CDR2 is SVGAGI. The chain's CDR3 is CASSNSIGLGSPLHF. The CDR3 DNA reads as TGTGCCAGCAGTAACTCGATAGGGTTGGGTTCACCCCTCCACTTT.

This clonotype was recorded many times. V is TRBV7-2 and J is TRBJ2-1; D might be TRBD1 (6 bases). V dropped 2 bases and J dropped 3 bases, with 14 bases sitting between them. This CDR3 is built from 16 residues. CDR1 and CDR2 from the germline V gene are SGHTA and FQGNSA. The CDR3 DNA reads as TGTGCCAGCAGCTTACGTCCCGGGACATTCTACAATGAGCAGTTCTTC. Its translation: CASSLRPGTFYNEQFF.

V and J are TRBV6-2 or TRBV6-3 and TRBJ2-2; 9 positions agree with TRBD1. The CDR3 extends over 16 amino acids. V dropped 5 bases and J dropped 0; count of bases not matched to a gene: 4. Per germline, CDR1 MNHEY and CDR2 SVGEGT. This chain's CDR3 is CASSPRDRANTGELFF. In DNA form, the CDR3 reads TGTGCCAGCAGTCCCCGGGACAGGGCGAACACCGGGGAGCTGTTTTTT.

There are many counts of this clonotype. This sequence joins TRBV2 and TRBJ2-1; 9 nucleotides agree with TRBD2. V shed 1 base and J 5 bases; nucleotides not matched to a gene: 9. From germline, CDR1 is SNHLY and CDR2 FYNNEI. This CDR3 comprises 17 residues. The CDR3: CASSEVGLAGINNEQFF. CDR3 sequence (DNA): TGTGCCAGCAGTGAAGTCGGCCTAGCGGGGATAAACAATGAGCAGTTCTTC.